The TCR beta chain described here comes from a study of blood T cell repertoires in COVID-19. Study-wide background: The United States, Italy and Spain supplied acute and convalescent COVID-19 samples. PBMCs, B-cell-depleted T cells, or T cells provided the cDNA or gDNA that made up the material.

TCRdb keeps only in-frame clones here, not all; method: immunoSEQ multiplex PCR. The data contain about 93,000 clones, 75% to 90% of them singletons. V lost 5 bases to trimming and J lost 4 bases; unmatched junction nucleotides: 8. The germline gives CDR1 SEHNR, CDR2 FQNEAQ (reference sequence). This CDR3 contains 15 residues. Sequenced: peripheral blood. The rearrangement uses TRBV7-9 and TRBJ2-3; 8 positions agree with TRBD2. This TCR was recovered from an elderly woman with acute or convalescent COVID-19. The CDR3 region is CASSLGTRVPDTQYF. The CDR3 DNA is TGTGCCAGCAGCCTCGGGACTAGAGTTCCAGATACGCAGTATTTT.